This T cell receptor (beta chain) was captured by sequencing in a study of early T cells in non-severe SARS-CoV-2 infection. TCRdb used MiXCR to reprocess the 5' RACE reads, holding one entry per CDR3 protein. The table has tens of thousands of distinct CDR3 sequences, about 12% seen once; the top ten hold roughly 6.1%. This clonotype appeared many times. The CDR3 totals 15 residues. Trimming cost V 5 bases and J 0 bases, with 15 bases left between them. The germline V gene encodes CDR1 SGHNT and CDR2 YYREEE (reference sequence). This TCR was sampled from an adult who was a healthcare worker with PCR-confirmed SARS-CoV-2 infection or an uninfected control (not recorded which). The rearrangement joins TRBV5-4 to TRBJ2-7; D assignment may be TRBD1 or TRBD2 (5 bases each). Material for sequencing was whole blood. The CDR3, as DNA: TGTGCCAGCAGGGACGGTGGGGGTAGCTCCTACGAGCAGTACTTC. The encoded protein is CASRDGGGSSYEQYF.